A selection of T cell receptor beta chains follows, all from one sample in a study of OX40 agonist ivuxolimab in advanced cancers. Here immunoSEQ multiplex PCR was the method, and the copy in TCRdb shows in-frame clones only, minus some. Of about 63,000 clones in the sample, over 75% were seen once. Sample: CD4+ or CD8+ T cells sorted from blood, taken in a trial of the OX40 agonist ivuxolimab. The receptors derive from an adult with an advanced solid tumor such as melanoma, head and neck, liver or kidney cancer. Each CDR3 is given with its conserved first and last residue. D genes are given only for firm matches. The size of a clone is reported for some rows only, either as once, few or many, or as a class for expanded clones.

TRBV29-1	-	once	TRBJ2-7	CSVDQGWGQYF	TGCAGCGTTGATCAGGGCTGGGGGCAGTACTTC
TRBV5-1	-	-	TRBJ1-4	CASSSVPGEGEKLFF	TGCGCCAGCAGCTCCGTCCCGGGAGAGGGTGAAAAACTGTTTTTT
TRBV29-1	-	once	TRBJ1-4	CSAVEGNEKLFF	TGCAGCGCCGTTGAGGGTAATGAAAAACTGTTTTTT
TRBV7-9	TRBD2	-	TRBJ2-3	CASSAGTSGGTDTQYF	TGTGCCAGCAGCGCGGGGACTAGCGGAGGCACAGATACGCAGTATTTT
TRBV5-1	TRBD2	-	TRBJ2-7	CASSLVMLAGGPPQFEEQYF	TGCGCCAGCAGCTTGGTCATGCTAGCGGGAGGGCCACCCCAATTTGAGGAGCAGTACTTC
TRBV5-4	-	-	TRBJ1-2	CASSPDGQLPYGYTF	TGTGCCAGCAGCCCCGACGGACAGTTGCCCTATGGCTACACCTTC
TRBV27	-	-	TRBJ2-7	CASSLYSYEQYF	TGTGCCAGCAGTTTATACTCCTACGAGCAGTACTTC
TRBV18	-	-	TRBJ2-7	CASSSSGSSYEQYF	TGTGCCAGCTCGTCTAGTGGGAGCTCCTACGAGCAGTACTTC
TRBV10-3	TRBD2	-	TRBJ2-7	CAISEPRTSGRYEQYF	TGTGCCATCAGTGAGCCCCGGACTAGCGGGAGGTACGAGCAGTACTTC
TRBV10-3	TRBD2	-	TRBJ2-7	CAISIAGGPNYEQYF	TGTGCCATCAGTATAGCGGGAGGGCCCAACTACGAGCAGTACTTC
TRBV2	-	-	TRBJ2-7	CASSNDIYEQYF	TGTGCCAGCAGTAACGACATCTACGAGCAGTACTTC
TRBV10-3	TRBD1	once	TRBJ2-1	CAISGDRGANYNEQFF	TGTGCCATCAGTGGGGACAGGGGGGCCAACTACAATGAGCAGTTCTTC
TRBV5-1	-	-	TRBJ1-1	CASSLMAGTNTEAFF	TGCGCCAGCAGCTTGATGGCAGGGACGAACACTGAAGCTTTCTTT
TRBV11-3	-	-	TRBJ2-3	CASSLGSTDTQYF	TGTGCCAGCAGCTTAGGGAGCACAGATACGCAGTATTTT
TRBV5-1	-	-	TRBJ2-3	CASSVPHFPSSTDTQYF	TGCGCCAGCAGCGTACCCCACTTCCCTTCTAGCACAGATACGCAGTATTTT
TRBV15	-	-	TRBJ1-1	CATSRDKRENTEAFF	TGTGCCACCAGCAGAGATAAGCGGGAAAACACTGAAGCTTTCTTT
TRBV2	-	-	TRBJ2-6	CASSDRGAGANVLTF	TGTGCCAGCAGTGATCGAGGGGCCGGGGCCAACGTCCTGACTTTC
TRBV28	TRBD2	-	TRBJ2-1	CASSFSGGSSYNEQFF	TGTGCCAGCAGTTTTAGCGGGGGTAGCTCCTACAATGAGCAGTTCTTC
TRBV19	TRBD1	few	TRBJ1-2	CASSIETDRVVYGYTF	TGTGCCAGTAGTATAGAGACGGACAGGGTTGTCTATGGCTACACCTTC
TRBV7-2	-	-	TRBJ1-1	CASSSYTSAEAFF	TGTGCCAGCAGCTCCTACACGAGCGCCGAAGCTTTCTTT
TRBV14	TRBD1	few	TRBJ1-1	CASSPYRGQNTEAFF	TGTGCCAGCAGCCCCTACAGGGGGCAGAACACTGAAGCTTTCTTT
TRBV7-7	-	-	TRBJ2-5	CASSLLPTQGQETQYF	TGTGCTAGCAGCCTTCTTCCCACTCAGGGACAAGAGACCCAGTACTTC
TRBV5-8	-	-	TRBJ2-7	CASSFYGGAEQYF	TGTGCCAGCAGCTTTTATGGAGGCGCCGAGCAGTACTTC
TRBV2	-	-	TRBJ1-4	CASTRVEREKLFF	TGTGCCAGCACCAGGGTGGAGCGGGAAAAACTGTTTTTT
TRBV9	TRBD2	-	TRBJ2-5	CASSEYSGRPTQETQYF	TGTGCCAGCAGCGAGTATAGCGGGAGGCCCACCCAAGAGACCCAGTACTTC
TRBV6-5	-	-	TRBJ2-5	CASSYSNRETQYF	TGTGCCAGCAGTTACTCTAATCGGGAGACCCAGTACTTC
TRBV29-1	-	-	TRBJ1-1	CSATRGTANTEAFF	TGCAGCGCGACGAGAGGGACGGCGAACACTGAAGCTTTCTTT
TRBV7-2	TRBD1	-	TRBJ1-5	CASSFPDRSGPQHF	TGTGCCAGCAGCTTCCCGGACAGGAGTGGGCCCCAGCATTTT
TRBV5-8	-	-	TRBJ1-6	CASSLVLGLSSYNSPLHF	TGTGCCAGCAGCTTGGTTCTGGGGTTGAGCTCCTATAATTCACCCCTCCACTTT
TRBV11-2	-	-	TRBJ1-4	CASSLGRVNEKLFF	TGTGCCAGCAGCTTGGGACGGGTGAATGAAAAACTGTTTTTT
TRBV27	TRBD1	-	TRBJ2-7	CASSLDRVRDEQYF	TGTGCCAGCAGTTTAGACAGGGTGAGGGACGAGCAGTACTTC
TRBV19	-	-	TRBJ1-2	CASSPTVPLGGYTF	TGTGCCAGTAGCCCGACAGTGCCGCTTGGGGGCTACACCTTC
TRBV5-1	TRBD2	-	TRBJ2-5	CASSSGTSGAQETQYF	TGCGCCAGCAGCTCCGGGACTAGCGGGGCCCAAGAGACCCAGTACTTC